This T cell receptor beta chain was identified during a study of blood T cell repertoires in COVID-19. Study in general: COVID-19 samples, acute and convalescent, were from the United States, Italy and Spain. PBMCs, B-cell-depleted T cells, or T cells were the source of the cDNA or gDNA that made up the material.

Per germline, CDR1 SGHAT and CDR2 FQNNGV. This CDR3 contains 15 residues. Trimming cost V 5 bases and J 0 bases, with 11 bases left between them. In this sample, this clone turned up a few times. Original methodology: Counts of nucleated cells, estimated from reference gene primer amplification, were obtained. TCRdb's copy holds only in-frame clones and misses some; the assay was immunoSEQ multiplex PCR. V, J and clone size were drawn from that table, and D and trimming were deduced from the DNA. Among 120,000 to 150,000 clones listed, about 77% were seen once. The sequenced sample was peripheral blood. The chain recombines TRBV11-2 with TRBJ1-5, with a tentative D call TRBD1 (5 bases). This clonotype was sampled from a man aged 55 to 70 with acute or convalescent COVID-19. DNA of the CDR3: TGTGCCAGCAGCCAGGGTGGTAATAGCAATCAGCCCCAGCATTTT. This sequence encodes CASSQGGNSNQPQHF. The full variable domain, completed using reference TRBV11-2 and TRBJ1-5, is EAGVAQSPRYKIIEKRQSVAFWCNPISGHATLYWYQQILGQGPKLLIQFQNNGVVDDSQLPKDRFSAERLKGVDSTLKIQPAKLEDSAVYLCASSQGGNSNQPQHFGDGTRLSIL.